This T cell receptor (beta chain) is from a study of T cell responses to AZD1222 COVID-19 vaccine. Overall study context: Analysis merged second doses at about 4 or about 12 weeks. Study findings and constraints: Researchers report vaccine-associated CD4 TCRs spanning spike, with dominance at 160-218 and 743-854. Per reports, nearly half of all spike-specific TCRs target regions that are unmutated in variants.

Looked up from germline, CDR1 is SGHRS and CDR2 is YFSETQ. Deletions cut 0 bases from V and 6 bases from J, with 9 bases between. The CDR3 runs to 13 residues. Assay used: immunoSEQ multiplex PCR; TCRdb lists only in-frame clones, some missing. The sample yields 150,000 to 200,000 clones, roughly 93% seen once. Regarding this clone: Its antigen is currently unknown.

This chain connects TRBV5-1 to TRBJ1-1; D is uncertain. The receptor was derived from an adult in good health. The sample here was peripheral blood, taken on day 0 of AZD1222 vaccination. The CDR3 region is CASSLGPSAEAFF. The DNA of the CDR3 is TGCGCCAGCAGCTTGGGTCCGAGCGCTGAAGCTTTCTTT.